This T cell receptor (beta chain) was found in a study of shared clonotypes between healthy human individuals. Turning to the study itself: Researchers drew samples from a couple of women and a few men aged 18 to 49.

The table came from immunoSEQ multiplex PCR; TCRdb's copy has only in-frame clones and leaves some out. Among about 2.4 million clones listed, 90% to 95% were seen once. This clone has only one observation. Other nucleotide sequences from this sample produce the same CDR3. V shed 4 bases and J 4 bases; nucleotides not matched to a gene: 3. The CDR3 totals 16 residues. Germline assignment: CDR1 SGHNT and CDR2 YYREEE (reference sequence). The chain carries TRBV5-4 and TRBJ2-1, with TRBD2 identical over 15 bases. Sequencing was carried out using naive CD4+ T cells from PBMCs. The subset was: CD45RA+ positively selected. This receptor was identified in a man between 18 and 29 years old in good health. Some clones in this sample may be carry-over from other donors' samples. The CDR3 protein is CASSPGLAGGYNEQFF. CDR3 coding DNA: TGTGCCAGCAGCCCCGGACTAGCGGGAGGGTACAATGAGCAGTTCTTC.